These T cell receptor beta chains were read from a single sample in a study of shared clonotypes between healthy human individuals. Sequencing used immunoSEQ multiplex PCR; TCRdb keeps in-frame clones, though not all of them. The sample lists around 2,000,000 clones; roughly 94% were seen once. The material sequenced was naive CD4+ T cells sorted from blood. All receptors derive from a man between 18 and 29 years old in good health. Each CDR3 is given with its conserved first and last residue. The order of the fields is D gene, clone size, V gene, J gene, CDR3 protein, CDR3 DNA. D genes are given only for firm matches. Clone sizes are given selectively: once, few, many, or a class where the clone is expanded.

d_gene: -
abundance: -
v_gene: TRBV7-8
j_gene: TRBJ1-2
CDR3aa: CASSLAENLNYGYTF
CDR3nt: TGTGCCAGCAGCTTAGCAGAGAATCTAAACTATGGCTACACCTTC

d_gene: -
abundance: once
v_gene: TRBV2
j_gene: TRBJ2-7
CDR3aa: CASSEAGTDYEQYF
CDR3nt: TGTGCCAGCAGTGAAGCCGGGACCGACTACGAGCAGTACTTC

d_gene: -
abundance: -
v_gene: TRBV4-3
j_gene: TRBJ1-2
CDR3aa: CASSQDRSSKCTF
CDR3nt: TGCGCCAGCAGCCAAGATAGGTCCTCGAAGTGTACCTTC

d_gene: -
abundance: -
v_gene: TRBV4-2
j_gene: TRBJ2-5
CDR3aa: CASSPTGQETQYF
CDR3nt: TGTGCCAGCAGCCCGACTGGTCAAGAGACCCAGTACTTC

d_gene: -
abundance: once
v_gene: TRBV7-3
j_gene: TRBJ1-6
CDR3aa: CASSLTGGQSSPLHF
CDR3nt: TGTGCCAGCAGCTTAACGGGGGGTCAGAGTTCACCCCTCCACTTT

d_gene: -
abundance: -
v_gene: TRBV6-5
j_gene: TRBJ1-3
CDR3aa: CASSGDYSGNTIYF
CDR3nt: TGTGCCAGCAGCGGGGATTACTCTGGAAACACCATATATTTT

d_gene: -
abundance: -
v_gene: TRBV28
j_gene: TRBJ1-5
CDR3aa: CASSFRGAVYSNQPQHF
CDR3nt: TGTGCCAGCAGTTTCCGGGGGGCGGTCTATAGCAATCAGCCCCAGCATTTT

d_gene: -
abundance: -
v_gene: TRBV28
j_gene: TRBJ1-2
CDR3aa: CASSLLQGGYTF
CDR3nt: TGTGCCAGCAGTTTATTACAGGGTGGCTACACCTTC

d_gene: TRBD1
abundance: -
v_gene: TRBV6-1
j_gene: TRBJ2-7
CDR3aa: CASSEDRVKQYF
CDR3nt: TGTGCCAGCAGTGAGGACAGGGTGAAGCAGTACTTC

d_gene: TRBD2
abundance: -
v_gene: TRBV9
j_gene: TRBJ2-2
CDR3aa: CASSSGGYTGELFF
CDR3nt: TGTGCCAGCTCTAGCGGGGGGTACACCGGGGAGCTGTTTTTT

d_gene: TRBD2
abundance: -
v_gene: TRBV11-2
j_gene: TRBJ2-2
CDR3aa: CASSLEGTKSTGELFF
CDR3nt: TGTGCCAGCAGCTTAGAGGGGACTAAATCCACCGGGGAGCTGTTTTTT

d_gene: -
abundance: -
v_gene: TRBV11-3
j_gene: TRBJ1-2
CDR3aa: CASSLGGRSVYGYTF
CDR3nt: TGTGCCAGCAGCTTAGGGGGGCGGTCGGTATATGGCTACACCTTC

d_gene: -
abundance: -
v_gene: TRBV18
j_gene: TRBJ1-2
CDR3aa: CASSPLDDYGYTF
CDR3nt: TGTGCCAGCTCACCACTTGACGACTATGGCTACACCTTC

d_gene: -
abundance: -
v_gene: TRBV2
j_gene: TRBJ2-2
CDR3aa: CASSEDYTGELFF
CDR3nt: TGTGCCAGCAGTGAGGACTACACCGGGGAGCTGTTTTTT

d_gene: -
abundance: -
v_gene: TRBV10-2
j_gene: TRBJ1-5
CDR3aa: CASSPEYSNQPQHF
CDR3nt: TGCGCCAGCAGCCCAGAGTATAGCAATCAGCCCCAGCATTTT

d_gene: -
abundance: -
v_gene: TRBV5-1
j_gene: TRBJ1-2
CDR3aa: CASSSSGTYRGYGYTF
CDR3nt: TGCGCCAGCAGCTCTTCCGGGACTTACCGAGGCTATGGCTACACCTTC

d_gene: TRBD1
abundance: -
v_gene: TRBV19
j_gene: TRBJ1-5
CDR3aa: CASTLGQFNQPQHF
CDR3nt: TGTGCCAGTACCCTGGGACAGTTCAATCAGCCCCAGCATTTT

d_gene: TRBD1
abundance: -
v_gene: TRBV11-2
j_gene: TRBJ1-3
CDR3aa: CASSSLTGSSGNTIYF
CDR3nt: TGTGCCAGCAGCTCTTTGACAGGGAGCTCTGGAAACACCATATATTTT

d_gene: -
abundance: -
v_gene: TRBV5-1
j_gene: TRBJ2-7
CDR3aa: CASSLEVAYSYEQYF
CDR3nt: TGCGCCAGCAGTTTGGAGGTAGCCTACTCCTACGAGCAGTACTTC

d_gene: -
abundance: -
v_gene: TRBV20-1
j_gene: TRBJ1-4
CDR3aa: CSAGTSGKLFF
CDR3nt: TGCAGTGCCGGGACCTCGGGCAAACTGTTTTTT

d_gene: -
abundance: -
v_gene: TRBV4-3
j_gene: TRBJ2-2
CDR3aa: CASSGSLIGTGELFF
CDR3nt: TGCGCCAGCAGCGGCTCCCTCATAGGAACCGGGGAGCTGTTTTTT

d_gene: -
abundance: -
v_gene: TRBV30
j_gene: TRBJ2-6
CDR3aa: CAWSDRSGHSGANVLTF
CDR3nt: TGTGCCTGGAGTGACAGGTCGGGCCACTCTGGGGCCAACGTCCTGACTTTC

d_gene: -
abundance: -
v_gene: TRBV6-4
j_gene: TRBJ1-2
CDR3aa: CASSDDYGYTF
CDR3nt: TGTGCCAGCAGTGACGACTATGGCTACACCTTC

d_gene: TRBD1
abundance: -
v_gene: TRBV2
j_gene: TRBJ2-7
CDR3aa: CASRGWTGHEQYF
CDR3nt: TGTGCCAGCAGGGGATGGACAGGGCACGAGCAGTACTTC

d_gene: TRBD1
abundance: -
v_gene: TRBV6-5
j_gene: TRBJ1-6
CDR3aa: CASSQQGNTLHF
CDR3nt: TGTGCCAGCAGTCAACAGGGGAACACCCTCCACTTT

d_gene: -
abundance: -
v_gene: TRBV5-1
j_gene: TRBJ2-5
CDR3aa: CASSLGAGETQYF
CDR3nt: TGCGCCAGCAGCTTGGGGGCCGGGGAGACCCAGTACTTC

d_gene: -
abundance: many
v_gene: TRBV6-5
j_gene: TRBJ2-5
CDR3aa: CASSYSGETQYF
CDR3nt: TGTGCCAGCAGTTACTCGGGGGAGACCCAGTACTTC

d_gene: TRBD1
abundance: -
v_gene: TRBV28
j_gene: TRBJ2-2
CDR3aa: CATLRDRNTGELFF
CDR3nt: TGTGCCACCCTACGGGACAGGAACACCGGGGAGCTGTTTTTT

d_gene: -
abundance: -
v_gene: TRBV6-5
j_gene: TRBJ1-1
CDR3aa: CASSYSSGVNTEAFF
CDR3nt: TGTGCCAGCAGTTACTCGAGCGGGGTGAACACTGAAGCTTTCTTT

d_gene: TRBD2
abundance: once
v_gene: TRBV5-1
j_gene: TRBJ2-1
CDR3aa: CASVYGWSLAGGPNEQFF
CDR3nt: TGCGCCAGCGTCTACGGGTGGAGTCTAGCGGGAGGGCCCAATGAGCAGTTCTTC

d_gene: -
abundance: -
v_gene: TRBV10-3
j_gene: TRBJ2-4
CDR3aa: CAISPGDIQYF
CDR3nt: TGTGCCATCAGCCCAGGGGACATTCAGTACTTC

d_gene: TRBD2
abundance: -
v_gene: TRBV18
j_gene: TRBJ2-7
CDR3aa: CASSSRLAGAYEQYF
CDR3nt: TGTGCCAGCTCAAGTCGCCTAGCGGGAGCCTACGAGCAGTACTTC

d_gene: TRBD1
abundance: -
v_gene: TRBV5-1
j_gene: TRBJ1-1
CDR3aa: CASREAGGITNTEAFF
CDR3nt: TGCGCCAGCAGGGAGGCAGGGGGCATAACGAACACTGAAGCTTTCTTT

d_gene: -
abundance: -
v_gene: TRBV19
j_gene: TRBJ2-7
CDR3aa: CASSIVGNSYEQYF
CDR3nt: TGTGCCAGTAGTATAGTTGGCAACTCCTACGAGCAGTACTTC

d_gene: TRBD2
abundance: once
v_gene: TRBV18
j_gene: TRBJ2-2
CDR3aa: CASSPGGSTGELFF
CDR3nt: TGTGCCAGCTCACCCGGCGGGAGCACCGGGGAGCTGTTTTTT

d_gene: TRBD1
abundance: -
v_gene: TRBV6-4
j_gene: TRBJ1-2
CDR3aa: CASSETGTAYGYTF
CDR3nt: TGTGCCAGCAGTGAAACGGGGACAGCCTATGGCTACACCTTC

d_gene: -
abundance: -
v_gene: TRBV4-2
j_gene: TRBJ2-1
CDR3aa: CASSQDRLVF
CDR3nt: TGTGCCAGCAGCCAAGATCGATTGGTCTTC

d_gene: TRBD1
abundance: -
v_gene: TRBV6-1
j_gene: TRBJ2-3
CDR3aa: CASSEDGRGQDTQYF
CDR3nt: TGTGCCAGCAGTGAAGATGGCAGGGGGCAAGATACGCAGTATTTT

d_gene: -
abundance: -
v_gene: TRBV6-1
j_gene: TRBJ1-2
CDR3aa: CASSAGGVANYGYTF
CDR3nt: TGTGCCAGCAGCGCCGGGGGAGTCGCTAACTATGGCTACACCTTC

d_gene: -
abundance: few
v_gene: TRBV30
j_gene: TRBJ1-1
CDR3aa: CAWSTDTEAFF
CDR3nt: TGTGCCTGGAGTACGGACACTGAAGCTTTCTTT

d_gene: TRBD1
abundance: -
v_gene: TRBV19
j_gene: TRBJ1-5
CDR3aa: CASRMGQFNQPQHF
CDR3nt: TGTGCCAGTAGAATGGGACAGTTCAATCAGCCCCAGCATTTT

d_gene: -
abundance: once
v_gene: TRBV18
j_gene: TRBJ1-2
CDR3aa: CASSFVEGRGYTF
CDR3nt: TGTGCCAGCTCCTTCGTGGAAGGGCGCGGCTACACCTTC

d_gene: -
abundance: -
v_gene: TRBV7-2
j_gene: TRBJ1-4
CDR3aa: CASSLGGNEKLFF
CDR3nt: TGTGCCAGCAGCTTGGGGGGGAATGAAAAACTGTTTTTT

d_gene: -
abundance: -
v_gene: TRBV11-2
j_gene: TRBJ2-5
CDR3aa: CASSLFVGRQETQYF
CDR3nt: TGTGCCAGCAGCTTATTCGTGGGGAGGCAAGAGACCCAGTACTTC

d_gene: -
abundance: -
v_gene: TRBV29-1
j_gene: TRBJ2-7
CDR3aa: CSVEGARGYEQYF
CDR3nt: TGCAGCGTTGAAGGCGCCAGGGGTTACGAGCAGTACTTC

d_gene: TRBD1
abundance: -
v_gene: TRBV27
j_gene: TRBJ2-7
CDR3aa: CASSSPGDSYEQYF
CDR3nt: TGTGCCAGCAGTTCCCCAGGGGACAGTTACGAGCAGTACTTC

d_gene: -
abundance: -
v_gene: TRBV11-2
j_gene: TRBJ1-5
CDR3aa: CASSWGRDSNQPQHF
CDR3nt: TGTGCCAGCAGCTGGGGTAGGGATAGCAATCAGCCCCAGCATTTT

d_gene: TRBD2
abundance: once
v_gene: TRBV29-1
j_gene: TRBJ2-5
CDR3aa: CSVPTSGSSETQYF
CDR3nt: TGCAGCGTCCCGACTAGCGGGAGTTCTGAGACCCAGTACTTC

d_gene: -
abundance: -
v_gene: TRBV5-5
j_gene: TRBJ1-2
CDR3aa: CASSLGTTNYGYTF
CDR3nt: TGTGCCAGCAGCTTGGGGACGACTAACTATGGCTACACCTTC

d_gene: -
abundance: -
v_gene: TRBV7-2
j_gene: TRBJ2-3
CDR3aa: CASSPKADTQYF
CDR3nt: TGTGCCAGCAGCCCCAAAGCAGATACGCAGTATTTT

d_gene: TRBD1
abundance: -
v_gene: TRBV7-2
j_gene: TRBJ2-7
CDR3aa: CASSLDRARTYEQYF
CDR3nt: TGTGCCAGCAGCCTGGACAGGGCACGAACCTACGAGCAGTACTTC